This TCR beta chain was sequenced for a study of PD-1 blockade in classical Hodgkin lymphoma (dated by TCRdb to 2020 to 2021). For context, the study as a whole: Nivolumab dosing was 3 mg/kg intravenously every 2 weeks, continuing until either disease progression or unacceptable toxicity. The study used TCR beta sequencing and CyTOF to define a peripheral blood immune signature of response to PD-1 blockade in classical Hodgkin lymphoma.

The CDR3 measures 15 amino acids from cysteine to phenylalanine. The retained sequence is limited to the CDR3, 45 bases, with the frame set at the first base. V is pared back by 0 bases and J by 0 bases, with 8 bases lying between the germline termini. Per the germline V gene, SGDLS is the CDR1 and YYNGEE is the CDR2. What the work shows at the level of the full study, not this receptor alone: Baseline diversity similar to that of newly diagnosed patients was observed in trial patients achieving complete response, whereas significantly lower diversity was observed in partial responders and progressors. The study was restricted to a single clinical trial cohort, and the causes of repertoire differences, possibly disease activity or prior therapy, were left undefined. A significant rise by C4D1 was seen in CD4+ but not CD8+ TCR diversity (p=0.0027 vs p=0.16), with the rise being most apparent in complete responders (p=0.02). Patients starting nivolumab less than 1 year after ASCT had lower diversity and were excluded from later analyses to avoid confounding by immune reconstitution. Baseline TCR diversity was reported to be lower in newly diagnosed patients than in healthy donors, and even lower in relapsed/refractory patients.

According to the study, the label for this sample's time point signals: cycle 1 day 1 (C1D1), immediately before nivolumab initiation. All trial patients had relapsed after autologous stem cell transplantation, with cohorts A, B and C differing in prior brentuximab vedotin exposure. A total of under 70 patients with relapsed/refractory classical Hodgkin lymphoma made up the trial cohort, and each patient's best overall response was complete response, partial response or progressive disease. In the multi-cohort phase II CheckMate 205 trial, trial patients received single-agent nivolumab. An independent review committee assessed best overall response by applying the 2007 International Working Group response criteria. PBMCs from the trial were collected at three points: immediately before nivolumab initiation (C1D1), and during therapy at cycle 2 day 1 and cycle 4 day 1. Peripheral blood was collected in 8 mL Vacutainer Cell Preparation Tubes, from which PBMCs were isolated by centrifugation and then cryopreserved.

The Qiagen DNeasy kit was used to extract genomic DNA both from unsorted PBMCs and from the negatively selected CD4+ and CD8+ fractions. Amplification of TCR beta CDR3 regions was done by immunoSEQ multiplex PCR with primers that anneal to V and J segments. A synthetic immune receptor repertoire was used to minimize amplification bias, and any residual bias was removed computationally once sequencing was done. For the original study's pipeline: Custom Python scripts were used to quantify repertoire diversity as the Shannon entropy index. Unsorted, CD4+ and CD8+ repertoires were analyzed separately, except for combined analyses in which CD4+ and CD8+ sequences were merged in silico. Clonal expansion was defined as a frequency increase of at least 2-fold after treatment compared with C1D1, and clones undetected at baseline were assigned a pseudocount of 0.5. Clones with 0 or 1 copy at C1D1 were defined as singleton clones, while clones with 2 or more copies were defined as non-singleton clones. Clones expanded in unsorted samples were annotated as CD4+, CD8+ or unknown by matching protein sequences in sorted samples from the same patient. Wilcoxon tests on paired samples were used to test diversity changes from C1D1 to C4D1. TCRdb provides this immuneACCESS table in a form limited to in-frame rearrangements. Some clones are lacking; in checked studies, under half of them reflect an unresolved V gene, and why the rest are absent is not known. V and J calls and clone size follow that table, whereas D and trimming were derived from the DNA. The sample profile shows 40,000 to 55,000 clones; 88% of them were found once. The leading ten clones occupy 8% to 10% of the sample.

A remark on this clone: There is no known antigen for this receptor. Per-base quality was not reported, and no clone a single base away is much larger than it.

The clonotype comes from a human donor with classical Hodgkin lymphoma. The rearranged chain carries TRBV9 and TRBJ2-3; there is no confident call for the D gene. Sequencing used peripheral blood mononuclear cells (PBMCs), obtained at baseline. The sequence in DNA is TGTGCCAGCAGCGTAGACGGTACTAGCACAGATACGCAGTATTTT. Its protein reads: CASSVDGTSTDTQYF.